This TCR beta chain was recorded in a study of OX40 agonist ivuxolimab in advanced cancers. Clones were sequenced by immunoSEQ multiplex PCR, and TCRdb holds only the in-frame ones, with some missing. The profile shows some 31,000 clones, around 83% of them singletons. The CDR3 contains 16 residues. With 4 bases clipped from V and 4 bases from J, the junction kept 11 bases outside the gene matches. Germline V lookup: CDR1 SGHRS, CDR2 YFSETQ. The sequencing used CD4+ or CD8+ T cells sorted from blood, collected in a trial of the OX40 agonist ivuxolimab. The rearrangement uses TRBV5-1 and TRBJ2-7, with TRBD1 identical over 10 bases. This clonotype originated in an adult with an advanced solid tumor such as melanoma, head and neck, liver or kidney cancer. In DNA form, the CDR3 reads TGCGCCAGCAGCGGGCCGGGACAGGGGAACGTTTACGAGCAGTACTTC. It translates to CASSGPGQGNVYEQYF.